This TCR beta chain was recovered during a study of CD8 T cells in Susac syndrome. The authors reverse transcribed 0.5 to 1 ug RNA with random hexamers. Across 54 Vbeta and 13 Jbeta, immunoSEQ multiplex PCR amplified TCR beta CDR3. TCRdb used MiXCR to reprocess the immunoSEQ multiplex PCR reads, holding one entry per CDR3 protein. The data show about 280,000 distinct CDR3 sequences, approximately 84% seen once. Isolation of CD8+ and CD4+ T cells was performed negatively, whereas enrichment of TEMRA cells was done by FACS. CDR1 and CDR2 from the germline V gene are KGHDR and SFDVKD. The junction had 7 bases not matched to a gene; V was cut back by 3 bases and J by 3 bases. The CDR3 contains 16 residues.

The chain has TRBV24-1 and TRBJ1-2; 9 bases are a match to TRBD1. The receptor's source is a human donor with multiple sclerosis. The sequenced sample was CD8+ T cells from PBMCs. In nucleotides, the CDR3 is TGTGCCACCAGTGATACCACAGGGGGCGCCGACTATGGCTACACCTTC. The encoded protein is CATSDTTGGADYGYTF.